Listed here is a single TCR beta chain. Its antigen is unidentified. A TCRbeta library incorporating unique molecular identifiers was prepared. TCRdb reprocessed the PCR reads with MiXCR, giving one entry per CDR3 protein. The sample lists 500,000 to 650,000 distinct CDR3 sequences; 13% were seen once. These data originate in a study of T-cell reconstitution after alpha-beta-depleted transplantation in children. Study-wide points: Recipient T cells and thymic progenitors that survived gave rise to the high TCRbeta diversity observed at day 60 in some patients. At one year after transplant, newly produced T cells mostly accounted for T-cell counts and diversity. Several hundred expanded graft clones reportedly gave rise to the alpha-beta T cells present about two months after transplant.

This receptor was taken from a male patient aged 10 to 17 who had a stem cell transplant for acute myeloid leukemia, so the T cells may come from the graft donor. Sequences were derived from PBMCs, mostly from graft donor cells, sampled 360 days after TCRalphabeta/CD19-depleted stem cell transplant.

The CDR3: CASSQDGGFRYTF. The CDR3 DNA follows: TGTGCCAGCAGCCAAGATGGAGGGTTCCGCTACACCTTC. The rearrangement uses TRBV3-1 and TRBJ1-2; no clear D. This CDR3 has 13 amino acids. Trimming shortened V by 0 bases and J by 9 bases, and 11 bases separated the two germline ends. Germline CDR1 reads LGHDT; CDR2 reads YNNKEL (reference sequence). The full variable domain, completed using reference TRBV3-1 and TRBJ1-2, is DTAVSQTPKYLVTQMGNDKSIKCEQNLGHDTMYWYKQDSKKFLKIMFSYNNKELIINETVPNRFSPKSPDKAHLNLHINSLELGDSAVYFCASSQDGGFRYTFGSGTRLTVV.